This record concerns one T cell receptor beta chain sequence. Its antigen is not identified. These data are taken from a study of OX40 agonist ivuxolimab in advanced cancers. V was pared by 7 bases and J by 3 bases, with 7 bases between. This CDR3 has 11 amino acids. CDR1 is SGHRS, CDR2 YFSETQ, per germline. The protocol was immunoSEQ multiplex PCR, while the TCRdb copy is restricted to in-frame clones and leaves out a portion. The sample shows about 34,000 clones, roughly 79% of them seen only once. The study's findings and limits: Clonal expansion was among the lowest in partial responders at 0.1-3.0 mg/kg, especially CD8+.

V gene TRBV5-1 combines with J gene TRBJ1-1; possibly TRBD1 for D (5 bases). The source is an adult with an advanced solid tumor such as melanoma, head and neck, liver or kidney cancer. Sequenced here: CD4+ or CD8+ T cells sorted from blood, sampled in a trial of the OX40 agonist ivuxolimab. DNA for the CDR3: TGCGCCAGCCGACAGCACACTGAAGCTTTCTTT. Translating it yields CASRQHTEAFF. Full variable domain (outside the CDR3, taken from reference TRBV5-1 and TRBJ1-1): KAGVTQTPRYLIKTRGQQVTLSCSPISGHRSVSWYQQTPGQGLQFLFEYFSETQRNKGNFPGRFSGRQFSNSRSEMNVSTLELGDSALYLCASRQHTEAFFGQGTRLTVV.